The 16 T cell receptor beta chains listed next were all sequenced from one sample in a study of blood T cell repertoires in COVID-19. The method was immunoSEQ multiplex PCR; TCRdb's version includes in-frame clones alone and lacks a portion of them. The repertoire holds some 300,000 clones, with over 80% as singletons. Source material: peripheral blood. The source of these receptors is a woman between 50 and 59 years old with COVID-19, enrolled during active disease.

J is TRBJ1-2 and V is TRBV5-1; 8 nucleotides agree with TRBD1. The ends lost 3 bases at V and 0 bases at J; junction bases unmatched: 7. Germline assignment: CDR1 SGHRS and CDR2 YFSETQ. The CDR3 consists of 16 residues. CDR3: CASSWGQATSNYGYTF. DNA for the CDR3: TGCGCCAGCAGCTGGGGACAGGCAACCTCTAACTATGGCTACACCTTC.

V is TRBV18 and J is TRBJ2-6; a possible D gene is TRBD1 (6 bases). The CDR3 is 15 residues long. V lost 3 bases, J lost 4 bases, and 10 bases lay in between. Germline loops: CDR1 KGHSH, CDR2 LQKENI. The CDR3 region has the DNA TGTGCCAGCTCACCGGATGGGACAGGGGCCAACGTCCTGACTTTC. This encodes CASSPDGTGANVLTF.

In regard to this clone: Other DNA sequences within the sample encode an identical CDR3. The CDR3 region is CASSTRGELFF. CDR3 coding DNA: TGTGCCAGCAGTACTAGGGGGGAGCTGTTTTTT. The genes are TRBV6-5 and TRBJ2-2, with a weak D call TRBD2 (5 bases). The CDR3 extends over 11 amino acids. Germline V gene lookup returns CDR1 MNHEY and CDR2 SVGAGI. Trimming took 5 bases from V and 8 from J, leaving 6 bases between them.

The V gene is TRBV5-5, the J gene TRBJ1-2; 8 bases align to TRBD1. V was pared by 0 bases and J by 4 bases, with 8 bases of the junction left unmatched. Germline CDR1 is SGHKS and CDR2 is YYEKEE (reference sequence). This CDR3 is built from 16 residues. CDR3 sequence reads: CASSLGTGTLLYGYTF. The CDR3 bases are TGTGCCAGCAGCTTGGGGACAGGGACCCTACTCTATGGCTACACCTTC.

The chain carries TRBV19 and TRBJ2-1, with 7 bases lining up with TRBD2. The CDR3 has 14 residues. The ends lost 3 bases at V and 6 bases at J; junction bases unmatched: 5. CDR1 is LNHDA and CDR2 is SQIVND in the germline V gene (reference sequence). The CDR3 loop is CASSISSGVNEQFF. The CDR3 DNA sequence: TGTGCCAGTAGTATTTCAAGCGGGGTCAATGAGCAGTTCTTC.

The gene calls are TRBV27 and TRBJ2-7; 9 bases agree with TRBD2. Germline loops: CDR1 MNHEY, CDR2 SMNVEV (reference sequence). The trim removed 9 bases at V and 3 bases at J, leaving 9 bases unmatched. This CDR3 region has 14 residues. The CDR3 coding sequence is TGTGCCAGTGCCGGACTAGCGAAACTCTACGAGCAGTACTTC. Translating gives CASAGLAKLYEQYF.

The chain combines TRBV11-3 with TRBJ2-7; a weak D match, TRBD1 (6 bases). V gave up 5 bases and J gave up 2 bases, with 10 bases separating them. Germline CDR1 and CDR2: SGHNT and YENEEA. This CDR3 comprises 13 residues. CDR3 nucleotide sequence: TGTGCCAGCAGCGTTACAGGGACCTACGAGCAGTACTTC. It translates to CASSVTGTYEQYF. The complete variable domain, with remaining parts taken from reference TRBV11-3 and TRBJ2-7, reads EAGVVQSPRYKIIEKKQPVAFWCNPISGHNTLYWYLQNLGQGPELLIRYENEEAVDDSQLPKDRFSAERLKGVDSTLKIQPAELGDSAVYLCASSVTGTYEQYFGPGTRLTVT.

This clone was recorded only once. CDR3 sequence reads: CASSYGRDYEQYF. Written as DNA, the CDR3 is TGTGCCAGCAGTTACGGACGGGACTACGAGCAGTACTTC. This chain uses TRBV6-6 with TRBJ2-7; perhaps TRBD2 as D (5 bases). V gave up 2 bases and J gave up 3 bases, with 8 bases separating them. This CDR3 contains 13 residues. From germline, CDR1 is MNHNY and CDR2 SVGAGI (reference sequence).

This chain uses TRBV4-1 with TRBJ2-2; 12 bases align to TRBD2. CDR1 MGHRA and CDR2 YSYEKL come from the germline V gene. The ends lost 0 bases at V and 5 bases at J; junction bases unmatched: 10. The CDR3 runs to 19 residues. The CDR3 protein is CASSQDALAGGPSTGELFF. The CDR3 DNA reads as TGCGCCAGCAGCCAAGATGCTCTAGCGGGAGGGCCGAGTACCGGGGAGCTGTTTTTT.

This clone was picked up one time. The J gene is TRBJ2-5, the V gene TRBV9; 11 positions agree with TRBD2. The CDR3 covers 16 residues. The junction had 3 bases not matched to a gene; V was cut back by 0 bases and J by 2 bases. Germline values: CDR1 SGDLS, CDR2 YYNGEE. CDR3 residues: CASSVVSSGGQETQYF. Written as DNA, the CDR3 is TGTGCCAGCAGCGTAGTTTCTAGCGGGGGGCAAGAGACCCAGTACTTC.

This chain connects TRBV2 to TRBJ2-7; tentatively, D is TRBD1 (5 bases). CDR3 length: 12 amino acids. Per the germline V gene, CDR1 is SNHLY and CDR2 is FYNNEI. Trimming shortened V by 6 bases and J by 3 bases, and 9 bases separated the two germline ends. The DNA of the CDR3 is TGTGCCAGCAGAGAGGACAACTACGAGCAGTACTTC. This codes for CASREDNYEQYF.

CDR3 sequence: CASSETSGRETQYF. In DNA, the CDR3 is TGTGCCAGCAGTGAAACTAGCGGGAGAGAGACCCAGTACTTC. V is TRBV6-1 and J is TRBJ2-5; 11 positions agree with TRBD2. The germline gives CDR1 MNHNS, CDR2 SASEGT. This CDR3 contains 14 residues. V shed 2 bases and J 4 bases; nucleotides not matched to a gene: 0.

The chain employs TRBV6-5 and TRBJ2-1, with 12 positions matching TRBD2. The CDR3 totals 15 residues. With V trimmed by 6 bases and J by 6 bases, 6 bases remained unmatched. The germline V gene encodes CDR1 MNHEY and CDR2 SVGAGI. The CDR3 DNA is TGTGCCAGCAGCTACGGGACTAGCGGGCGCAATGAGCAGTTCTTC. It translates to CASSYGTSGRNEQFF.

This clone has only one observation. The CDR3 region is CASSVPVAGAMNTEAFF. In DNA form, the CDR3 reads TGTGCCAGCAGCGTTCCCGTGGCAGGGGCTATGAACACTGAAGCTTTCTTT. The chain combines TRBV9 with TRBJ1-1, with D possibly TRBD1 on 6 matching bases. This CDR3 region has 17 residues. Germline assignment: CDR1 SGDLS and CDR2 YYNGEE. Trimming stripped 2 bases from V and 0 bases from J, with 17 bases between.

V is TRBV11-2 and J is TRBJ1-1; 8 bases match TRBD1. The CDR3 is 15 residues long. V was pared by 0 bases and J by 5 bases, with 5 bases of the junction left unmatched. Germline V gene sequence: CDR1 SGHAT, CDR2 FQNNGV. The CDR3 here is CASSLEAGGETEAFF. Here the CDR3 DNA reads TGTGCCAGCAGCTTAGAGGCAGGGGGCGAGACTGAAGCTTTCTTT.

Points on this clone: Distinct nucleotide sequences in the sample also encode this CDR3. The J gene is TRBJ1-5, the V gene TRBV7-2, with 8 bases matching TRBD1. With 1 base clipped from V and 1 base from J, the junction kept 0 bases outside the gene matches. Per germline, CDR1 SGHTA and CDR2 FQGNSA. The CDR3 totals 15 residues. The CDR3 nucleotides are TGTGCCAGCAGCTTAGACAGGGGGAGCAATCAGCCCCAGCATTTT. This sequence encodes CASSLDRGSNQPQHF.